The rows below give T cell receptor beta chains drawn from one sample of a study of blood T cell repertoires in COVID-19. Data came from immunoSEQ multiplex PCR; TCRdb stores just in-frame clones and leaves some out. The table shows hundreds of thousands of clones, with 80% to 90% occurring only once. The specimen sequenced was PBMCs or T cells enriched from blood (not recorded which). Every receptor here comes from a woman under 30 who had recovered from COVID-19. Both conserved end residues are part of each CDR3. D genes are given only for firm matches. Only some rows state a clone size, as once, few, many or a class for expanded clones.

d_call: .; j_call: TRBJ1-2; clone_size: .; v_call: TRBV30; cdr3_aa: CAWSVLSNNYGYTF; cdr3_nt: TGTGCCTGGAGTGTACTTAGTAATAACTATGGCTACACCTTC
d_call: TRBD2; j_call: TRBJ2-1; clone_size: .; v_call: TRBV7-3; cdr3_aa: CASSPGTSRGNEQFF; cdr3_nt: TGTGCCAGCAGCCCTGGGACTAGTCGGGGGAATGAGCAGTTCTTC
d_call: .; j_call: TRBJ2-2; clone_size: .; v_call: TRBV4-2; cdr3_aa: CASSTGVANTGELFF; cdr3_nt: TGTGCCAGCAGCACGGGAGTCGCGAACACCGGGGAGCTGTTTTTT
d_call: .; j_call: TRBJ1-6; clone_size: .; v_call: TRBV5-6; cdr3_aa: CASSLFTNNRINSPLHF; cdr3_nt: TGTGCCAGCAGCTTGTTTACAAACAATCGAATTAATTCACCCCTCCACTTT
d_call: TRBD1; j_call: TRBJ1-1; clone_size: few; v_call: TRBV10-3; cdr3_aa: CATNPRSDRGLGNTEAFF; cdr3_nt: TGTGCCACCAATCCGAGGAGCGACAGGGGGCTTGGGAACACTGAAGCTTTCTTT
d_call: TRBD1; j_call: TRBJ2-2; clone_size: .; v_call: TRBV19; cdr3_aa: CASSIGTGSTGELFF; cdr3_nt: TGTGCCAGTAGTATAGGGACAGGGAGCACCGGGGAGCTGTTTTTT
d_call: .; j_call: TRBJ2-6; clone_size: .; v_call: TRBV7-2; cdr3_aa: CASSSSGGLGWANVLTF; cdr3_nt: TGTGCCAGCAGCTCTTCGGGCGGACTTGGGTGGGCCAACGTCCTGACTTTC
d_call: .; j_call: TRBJ2-1; clone_size: .; v_call: TRBV19; cdr3_aa: CASSLGGGGSYNEQFF; cdr3_nt: TGTGCCAGTAGCCTTGGGGGAGGGGGCTCCTACAATGAGCAGTTCTTC
d_call: TRBD1; j_call: TRBJ1-2; clone_size: .; v_call: TRBV19; cdr3_aa: CASIPIGTGDGYTF; cdr3_nt: TGTGCCAGTATTCCAATAGGGACAGGGGATGGCTACACCTTC
d_call: TRBD1; j_call: TRBJ1-1; clone_size: .; v_call: TRBV29-1; cdr3_aa: CSVGTYGQGAVSEAFF; cdr3_nt: TGCAGCGTAGGAACCTATGGACAGGGGGCGGTTTCTGAAGCTTTCTTT
d_call: TRBD2; j_call: TRBJ2-3; clone_size: .; v_call: TRBV19; cdr3_aa: CASSVAGDTDTQYF; cdr3_nt: TGTGCCAGTAGTGTAGCGGGGGACACAGATACGCAGTATTTT
d_call: .; j_call: TRBJ2-1; clone_size: .; v_call: TRBV11-3; cdr3_aa: CASSFRGGNEQFF; cdr3_nt: TGTGCCAGCAGCTTCAGAGGGGGCAATGAGCAGTTCTTC
d_call: .; j_call: TRBJ1-2; clone_size: .; v_call: TRBV6-1; cdr3_aa: CASSEARNPNYGYTF; cdr3_nt: TGTGCCAGCAGTGAAGCGAGAAACCCTAACTATGGCTACACCTTC
d_call: TRBD2; j_call: TRBJ2-7; clone_size: .; v_call: TRBV10-2; cdr3_aa: CASSEGRGLRYEQYF; cdr3_nt: TGCGCCAGCAGTGAGGGGAGGGGACTTCGCTACGAGCAGTACTTC
d_call: TRBD1; j_call: TRBJ1-2; clone_size: .; v_call: TRBV30; cdr3_aa: CAWSSTGTGNYGYTF; cdr3_nt: TGTGCCTGGAGTTCAACCGGGACAGGGAACTATGGCTACACCTTC
d_call: .; j_call: TRBJ2-3; clone_size: .; v_call: TRBV19; cdr3_aa: CASSSGTPGAPQYF; cdr3_nt: TGTGCCAGTAGTTCAGGGACTCCTGGAGCTCCGCAGTATTTT
d_call: .; j_call: TRBJ1-4; clone_size: few; v_call: TRBV5-1; cdr3_aa: CASRTAPNEKLFF; cdr3_nt: TGCGCCAGCCGGACAGCCCCTAATGAAAAACTGTTTTTT
d_call: TRBD2; j_call: TRBJ2-7; clone_size: .; v_call: TRBV7-8; cdr3_aa: CASSLTGSSGGYEQYF; cdr3_nt: TGTGCCAGCAGCTTAACGGGTTCTAGCGGGGGGTACGAGCAGTACTTC
d_call: TRBD1; j_call: TRBJ1-2; clone_size: once; v_call: TRBV19; cdr3_aa: CASSNRGRNYGYTF; cdr3_nt: TGTGCCAGTAGTAACAGGGGGCGCAACTATGGCTACACCTTC
d_call: .; j_call: TRBJ2-5; clone_size: .; v_call: TRBV5-4; cdr3_aa: CASSLGTVLVQETQYF; cdr3_nt: TGTGCCAGCAGCTTGGGGACAGTCCTGGTCCAAGAGACCCAGTACTTC
d_call: .; j_call: TRBJ2-5; clone_size: .; v_call: TRBV19; cdr3_aa: CASSTRGIGETQYF; cdr3_nt: TGTGCCAGTAGTACCAGGGGAATCGGAGAGACCCAGTACTTC
d_call: TRBD1; j_call: TRBJ2-7; clone_size: .; v_call: TRBV5-4; cdr3_aa: CASSSGTGSYEQYF; cdr3_nt: TGTGCCAGCAGCTCCGGGACAGGGTCCTACGAGCAGTACTTC
d_call: .; j_call: TRBJ1-2; clone_size: .; v_call: TRBV21-1; cdr3_aa: CASSKTLTKDSGDGYTF; cdr3_nt: TGTGCCAGCAGCAAAACCCTCACGAAGGATTCGGGGGATGGCTACACCTTC
d_call: TRBD1; j_call: TRBJ1-6; clone_size: few; v_call: TRBV7-2; cdr3_aa: CASSFKATGSNSPLHF; cdr3_nt: TGTGCCAGCAGCTTCAAGGCGACAGGGTCTAATTCACCCCTCCACTTT
d_call: .; j_call: TRBJ1-2; clone_size: .; v_call: TRBV10-3; cdr3_aa: CAISEGSRSGGYTF; cdr3_nt: TGTGCCATCAGTGAGGGAAGTCGTTCGGGTGGCTACACCTTC
d_call: TRBD2; j_call: TRBJ2-3; clone_size: .; v_call: TRBV19; cdr3_aa: CATSGTSGGAGTDTQYF; cdr3_nt: TGTGCCACCTCCGGGACTAGCGGGGGGGCTGGCACAGATACGCAGTATTTT
d_call: TRBD2; j_call: TRBJ2-4; clone_size: .; v_call: TRBV5-5; cdr3_aa: CASSSSGGVAKNIQYF; cdr3_nt: TGTGCCAGCAGCTCCAGCGGGGGGGTAGCCAAAAACATTCAGTACTTC
d_call: .; j_call: TRBJ1-1; clone_size: once; v_call: TRBV4-1; cdr3_aa: CASSQGATEAFF; cdr3_nt: TGCGCCAGCAGCCAAGGAGCTACTGAAGCTTTCTTT
d_call: .; j_call: TRBJ1-2; clone_size: .; v_call: TRBV11-2; cdr3_aa: CASSLGAGLTYGYTF; cdr3_nt: TGTGCCAGCAGCTTAGGAGCAGGGCTTACCTATGGCTACACCTTC
d_call: .; j_call: TRBJ2-1; clone_size: .; v_call: TRBV29-1; cdr3_aa: CSVVGVSYNEQFF; cdr3_nt: TGCAGCGTTGTCGGGGTCTCCTACAATGAGCAGTTCTTC
d_call: TRBD1; j_call: TRBJ2-6; clone_size: .; v_call: TRBV18; cdr3_aa: CASSMGQGASGANVLTF; cdr3_nt: TGTGCCAGCTCAATGGGACAGGGGGCCTCTGGGGCCAACGTCCTGACTTTC
d_call: .; j_call: TRBJ2-5; clone_size: .; v_call: TRBV6-1; cdr3_aa: CASSERLRETQYF; cdr3_nt: TGTGCCAGCAGTGAACGCCTGCGGGAGACCCAGTACTTC
d_call: TRBD2; j_call: TRBJ2-7; clone_size: .; v_call: TRBV15; cdr3_aa: CATRKNSGGAYEQYF; cdr3_nt: TGTGCCACCAGGAAGAATAGCGGGGGGGCCTACGAGCAGTACTTC
d_call: .; j_call: TRBJ2-2; clone_size: .; v_call: TRBV11-3; cdr3_aa: CASSLLLGGDTGELFF; cdr3_nt: TGTGCCAGCAGCCTCCTACTAGGCGGCGACACCGGGGAGCTGTTTTTT
d_call: .; j_call: TRBJ1-1; clone_size: .; v_call: TRBV28; cdr3_aa: CASSPRTVNTEAFF; cdr3_nt: TGTGCCAGCAGCCCACGGACAGTAAACACTGAAGCTTTCTTT
d_call: .; j_call: TRBJ1-3; clone_size: few; v_call: TRBV7-6; cdr3_aa: CASSRTTGSSGNTIYF; cdr3_nt: TGTGCCAGCAGCCGCACCACAGGTTCCTCTGGAAACACCATATATTTT